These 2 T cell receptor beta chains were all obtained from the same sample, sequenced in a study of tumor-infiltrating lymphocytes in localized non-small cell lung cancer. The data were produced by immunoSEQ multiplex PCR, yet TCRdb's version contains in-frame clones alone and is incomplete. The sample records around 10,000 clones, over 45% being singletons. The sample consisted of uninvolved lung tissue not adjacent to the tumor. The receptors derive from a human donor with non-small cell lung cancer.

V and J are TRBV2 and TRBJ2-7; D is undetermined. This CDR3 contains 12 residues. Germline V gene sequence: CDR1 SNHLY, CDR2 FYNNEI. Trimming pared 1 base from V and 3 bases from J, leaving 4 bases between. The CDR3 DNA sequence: TGTGCCAGCAGTGAAGGCTTCTACGAGCAGTACTTC. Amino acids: CASSEGFYEQYF. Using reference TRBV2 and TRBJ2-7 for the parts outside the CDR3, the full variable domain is EPEVTQTPSHQVTQMGQEVILRCVPISNHLYFYWYRQILGQKVEFLVSFYNNEISEKSEIFDDQFSVERPDGSNFTLKIRSTKLEDSAMYFCASSEGFYEQYFGPGTRLTVT.

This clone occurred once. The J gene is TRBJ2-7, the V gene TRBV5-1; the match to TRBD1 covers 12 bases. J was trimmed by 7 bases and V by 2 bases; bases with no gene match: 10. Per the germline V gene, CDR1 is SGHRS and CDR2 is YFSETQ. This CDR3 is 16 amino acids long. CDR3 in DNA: TGCGCCAGCAGCTTAGGAGGGACAGGGGGCGCGGGGGAGCAGTACTTC. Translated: CASSLGGTGGAGEQYF.